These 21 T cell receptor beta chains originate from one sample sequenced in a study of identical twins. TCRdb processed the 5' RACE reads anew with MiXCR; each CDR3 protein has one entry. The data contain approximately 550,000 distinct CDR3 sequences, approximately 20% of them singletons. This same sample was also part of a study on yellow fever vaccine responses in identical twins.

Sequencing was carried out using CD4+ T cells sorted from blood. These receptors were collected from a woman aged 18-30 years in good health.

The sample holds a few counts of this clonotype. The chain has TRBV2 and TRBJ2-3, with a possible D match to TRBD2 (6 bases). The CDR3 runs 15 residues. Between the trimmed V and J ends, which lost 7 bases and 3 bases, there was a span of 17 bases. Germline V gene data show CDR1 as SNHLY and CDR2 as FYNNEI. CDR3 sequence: CASTPGLILTDTQYF. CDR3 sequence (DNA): TGTGCCAGCACCCCCGGACTAATCTTGACAGATACGCAGTATTTT.

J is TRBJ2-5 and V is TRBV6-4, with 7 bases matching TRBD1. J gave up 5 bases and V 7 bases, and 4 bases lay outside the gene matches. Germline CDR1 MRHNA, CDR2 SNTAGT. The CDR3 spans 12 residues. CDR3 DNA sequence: TGTGCCAGCAAGAACAGGGGTGAGACCCAGTACTTC. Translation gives CASKNRGETQYF.

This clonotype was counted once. CDR3 protein: CASRPRGFGEQYF. The CDR3 DNA sequence: TGTGCCAGCAGACCTAGGGGTTTTGGGGAGCAGTACTTC. This chain links TRBV6-1 with TRBJ2-7; tentative D call: TRBD1 (5 bases). Germline lookup yields CDR1 MNHNS and CDR2 SASEGT. V was trimmed by 6 bases and J by 7 bases, leaving 16 bases between them. The CDR3 sequence is 13 residues long.

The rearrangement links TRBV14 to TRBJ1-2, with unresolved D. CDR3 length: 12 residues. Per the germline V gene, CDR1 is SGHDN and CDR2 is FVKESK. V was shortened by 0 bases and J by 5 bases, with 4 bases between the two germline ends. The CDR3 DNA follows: TGTGCCAGCAGCCAAGATCGGTATGGCTACACCTTC. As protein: CASSQDRYGYTF.

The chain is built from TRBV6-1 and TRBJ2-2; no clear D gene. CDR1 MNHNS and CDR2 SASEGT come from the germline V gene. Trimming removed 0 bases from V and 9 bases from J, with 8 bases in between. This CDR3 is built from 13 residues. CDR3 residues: CASSEAWARELFF. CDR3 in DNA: TGTGCCAGCAGTGAAGCTTGGGCCCGGGAGCTGTTTTTT.

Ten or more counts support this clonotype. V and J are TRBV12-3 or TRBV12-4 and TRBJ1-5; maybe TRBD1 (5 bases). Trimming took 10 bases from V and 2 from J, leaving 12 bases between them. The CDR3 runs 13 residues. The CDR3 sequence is CATSRDGNQPQHF. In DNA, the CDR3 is TGTGCCACCAGCCGGGACGGCAATCAGCCCCAGCATTTT.

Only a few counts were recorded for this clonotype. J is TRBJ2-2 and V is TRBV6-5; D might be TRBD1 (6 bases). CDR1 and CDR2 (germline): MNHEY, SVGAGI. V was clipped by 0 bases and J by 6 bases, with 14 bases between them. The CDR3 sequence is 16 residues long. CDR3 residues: CASSYSRQGSAGELFF. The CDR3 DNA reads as TGTGCCAGCAGTTACTCGCGGCAGGGGTCGGCCGGGGAGCTGTTTTTT.

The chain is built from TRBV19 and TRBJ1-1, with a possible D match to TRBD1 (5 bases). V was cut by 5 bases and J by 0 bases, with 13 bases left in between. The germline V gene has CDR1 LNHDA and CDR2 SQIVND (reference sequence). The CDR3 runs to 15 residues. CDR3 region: CASSGGSNMNTEAFF. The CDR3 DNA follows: TGTGCCAGTAGTGGGGGGTCCAACATGAACACTGAAGCTTTCTTT.

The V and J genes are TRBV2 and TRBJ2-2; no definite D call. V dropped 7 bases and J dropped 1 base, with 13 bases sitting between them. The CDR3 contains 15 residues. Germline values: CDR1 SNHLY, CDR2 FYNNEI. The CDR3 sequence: CASNLGFLNTGELFF. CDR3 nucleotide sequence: TGTGCCAGCAACCTGGGATTCCTGAACACCGGGGAGCTGTTTTTT. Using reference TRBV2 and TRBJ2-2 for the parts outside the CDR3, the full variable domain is EPEVTQTPSHQVTQMGQEVILRCVPISNHLYFYWYRQILGQKVEFLVSFYNNEISEKSEIFDDQFSVERPDGSNFTLKIRSTKLEDSAMYFCASNLGFLNTGELFFGEGSRLTVL.

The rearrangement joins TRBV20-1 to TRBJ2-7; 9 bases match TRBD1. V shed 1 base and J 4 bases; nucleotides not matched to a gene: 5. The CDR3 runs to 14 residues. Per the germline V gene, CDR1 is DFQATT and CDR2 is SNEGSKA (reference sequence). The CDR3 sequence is CSARVTGGLYEQYF. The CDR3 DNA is TGCAGTGCTAGAGTAACAGGGGGCCTGTACGAGCAGTACTTC.

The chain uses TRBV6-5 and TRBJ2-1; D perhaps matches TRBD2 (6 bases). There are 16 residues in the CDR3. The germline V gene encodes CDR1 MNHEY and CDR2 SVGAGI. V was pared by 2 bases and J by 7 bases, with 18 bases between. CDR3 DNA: TGTGCCAGCAGTTACGTCCGGTCGGCGGGAAGGAATGAGCAGTTCTTC. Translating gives CASSYVRSAGRNEQFF.

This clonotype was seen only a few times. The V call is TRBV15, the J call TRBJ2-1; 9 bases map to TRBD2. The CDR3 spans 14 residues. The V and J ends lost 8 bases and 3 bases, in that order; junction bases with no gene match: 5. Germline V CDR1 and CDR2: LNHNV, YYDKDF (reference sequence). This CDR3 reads CATGRLADYNEQFF. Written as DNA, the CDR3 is TGTGCCACCGGTAGACTAGCGGACTACAATGAGCAGTTCTTC.

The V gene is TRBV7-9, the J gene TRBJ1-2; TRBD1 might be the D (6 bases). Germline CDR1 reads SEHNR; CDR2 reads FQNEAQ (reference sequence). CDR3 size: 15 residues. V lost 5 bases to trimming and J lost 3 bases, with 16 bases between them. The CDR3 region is CASSTWTDTDYGYTF. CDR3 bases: TGTGCCAGCAGCACCTGGACAGATACTGACTATGGCTACACCTTC.

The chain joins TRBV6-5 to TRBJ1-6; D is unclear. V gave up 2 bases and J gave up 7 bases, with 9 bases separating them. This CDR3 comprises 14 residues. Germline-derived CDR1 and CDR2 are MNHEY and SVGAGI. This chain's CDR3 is CASSYANPNSPLHF. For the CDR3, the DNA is TGTGCCAGCAGTTACGCGAACCCAAATTCACCCCTCCACTTT.

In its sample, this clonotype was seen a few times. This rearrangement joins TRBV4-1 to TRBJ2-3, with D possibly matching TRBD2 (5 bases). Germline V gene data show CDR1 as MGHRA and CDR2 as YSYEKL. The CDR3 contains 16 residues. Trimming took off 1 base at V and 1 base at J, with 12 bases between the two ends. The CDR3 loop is CASSQAPGSGTDTQYF. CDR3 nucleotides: TGCGCCAGCAGCCAAGCTCCGGGTAGCGGCACAGATACGCAGTATTTT.

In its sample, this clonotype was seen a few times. This CDR3 is CASSIQGPAPFYNEQFF. In nucleotides, the CDR3 is TGTGCCAGCAGTATACAGGGACCCGCGCCCTTCTACAATGAGCAGTTCTTC. V usage is TRBV28 and J usage is TRBJ2-1; TRBD1 is a possible D gene (6 bases). The CDR3 is 17 residues long. In germline, CDR1 is MDHEN, CDR2 SYDVKM. V was cut by 5 bases and J by 3 bases, with 20 bases left in between.

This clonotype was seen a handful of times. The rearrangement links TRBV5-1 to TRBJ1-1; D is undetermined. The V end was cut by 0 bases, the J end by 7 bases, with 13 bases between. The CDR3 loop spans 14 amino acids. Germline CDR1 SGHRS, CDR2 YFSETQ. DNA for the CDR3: TGCGCCAGCAGCTTGGAAGGCGTAGTGGGTGAAGCTTTCTTT. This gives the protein CASSLEGVVGEAFF.

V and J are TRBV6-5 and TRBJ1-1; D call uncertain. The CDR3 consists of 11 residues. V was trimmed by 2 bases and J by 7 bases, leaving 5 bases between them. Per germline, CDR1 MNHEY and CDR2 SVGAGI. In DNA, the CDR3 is TGTGCCAGCAGTTACGGGTATGAAGCTTTCTTT. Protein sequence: CASSYGYEAFF.

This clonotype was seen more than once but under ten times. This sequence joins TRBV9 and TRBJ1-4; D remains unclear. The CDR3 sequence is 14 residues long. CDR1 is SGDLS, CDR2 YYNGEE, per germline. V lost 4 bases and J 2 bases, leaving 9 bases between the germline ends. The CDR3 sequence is CASSTQHTNEKLFF. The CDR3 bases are TGTGCCAGCAGCACCCAGCATACTAATGAAAAACTGTTTTTT.

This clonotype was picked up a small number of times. The CDR3 region is CASSKRQGVDEQFF. The CDR3 DNA sequence: TGTGCCAGCAGCAAACGACAGGGGGTGGATGAGCAGTTCTTC. V gene TRBV11-2 combines with J gene TRBJ2-1; TRBD1 matches 9 bases. In germline, CDR1 is SGHAT, CDR2 FQNNGV. The V segment lost 5 bases and the J segment 8 bases; nucleotides outside the gene matches: 7. The CDR3 has 14 amino acids. Complete variable domain (other parts from reference TRBV11-2 and TRBJ2-1): EAGVAQSPRYKIIEKRQSVAFWCNPISGHATLYWYQQILGQGPKLLIQFQNNGVVDDSQLPKDRFSAERLKGVDSTLKIQPAKLEDSAVYLCASSKRQGVDEQFFGPGTRLTVL.

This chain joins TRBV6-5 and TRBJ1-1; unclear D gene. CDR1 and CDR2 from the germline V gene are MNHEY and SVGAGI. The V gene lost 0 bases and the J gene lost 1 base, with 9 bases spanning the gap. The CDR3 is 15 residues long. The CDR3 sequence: CASSYSADSNTEAFF. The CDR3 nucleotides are TGTGCCAGCAGTTACTCGGCGGATTCGAACACTGAAGCTTTCTTT.